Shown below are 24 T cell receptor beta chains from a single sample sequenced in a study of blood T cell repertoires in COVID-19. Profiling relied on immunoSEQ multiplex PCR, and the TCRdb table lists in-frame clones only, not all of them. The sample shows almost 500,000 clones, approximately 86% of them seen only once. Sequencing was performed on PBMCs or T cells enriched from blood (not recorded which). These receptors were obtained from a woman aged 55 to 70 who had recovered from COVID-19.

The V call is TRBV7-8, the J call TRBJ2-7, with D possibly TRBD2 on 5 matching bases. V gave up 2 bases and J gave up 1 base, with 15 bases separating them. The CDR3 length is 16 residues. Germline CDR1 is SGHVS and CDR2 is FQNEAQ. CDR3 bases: TGTGCCAGCAGCTTACAGGCAGGACTCCCTTCCTACGAGCAGTACTTC. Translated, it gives CASSLQAGLPSYEQYF.

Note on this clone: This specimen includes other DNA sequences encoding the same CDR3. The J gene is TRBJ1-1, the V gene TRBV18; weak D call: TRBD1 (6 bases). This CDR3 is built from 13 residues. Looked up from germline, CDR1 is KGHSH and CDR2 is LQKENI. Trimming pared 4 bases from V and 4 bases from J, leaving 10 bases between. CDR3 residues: CASSQGEGTEAFF. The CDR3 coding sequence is TGTGCCAGCTCACAGGGGGAAGGCACTGAAGCTTTCTTT.

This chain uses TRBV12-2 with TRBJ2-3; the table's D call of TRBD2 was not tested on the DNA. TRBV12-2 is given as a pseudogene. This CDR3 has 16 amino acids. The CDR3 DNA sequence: TGTGCAAGTCTTGGGAGCGGGGGGGCCCGACCAGATACGCAGTATTTT. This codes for CASLGSGGARPDTQYF.

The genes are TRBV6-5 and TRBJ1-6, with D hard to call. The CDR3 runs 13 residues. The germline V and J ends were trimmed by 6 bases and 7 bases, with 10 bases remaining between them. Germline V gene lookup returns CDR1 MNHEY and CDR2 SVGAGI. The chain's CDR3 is CASSGLRNSPLHF. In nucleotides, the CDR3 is TGTGCCAGCAGCGGACTGAGGAATTCACCCCTCCACTTT.

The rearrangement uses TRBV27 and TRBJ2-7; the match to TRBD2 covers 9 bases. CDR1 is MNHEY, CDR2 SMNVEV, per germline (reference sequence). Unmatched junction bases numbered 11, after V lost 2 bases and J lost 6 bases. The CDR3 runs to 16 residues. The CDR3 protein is CASSLVGPSGAGEQYF. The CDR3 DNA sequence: TGTGCCAGCAGTTTAGTAGGCCCTAGCGGGGCTGGCGAGCAGTACTTC.

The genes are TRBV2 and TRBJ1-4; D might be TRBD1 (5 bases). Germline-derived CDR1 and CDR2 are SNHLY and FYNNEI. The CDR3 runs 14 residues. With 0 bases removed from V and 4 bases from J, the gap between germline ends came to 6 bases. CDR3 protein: CASSEATVNEKLFF. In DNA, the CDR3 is TGTGCCAGCAGTGAAGCGACAGTTAATGAAAAACTGTTTTTT. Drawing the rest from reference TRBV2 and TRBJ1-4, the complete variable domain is EPEVTQTPSHQVTQMGQEVILRCVPISNHLYFYWYRQILGQKVEFLVSFYNNEISEKSEIFDDQFSVERPDGSNFTLKIRSTKLEDSAMYFCASSEATVNEKLFFGSGTQLSVL.

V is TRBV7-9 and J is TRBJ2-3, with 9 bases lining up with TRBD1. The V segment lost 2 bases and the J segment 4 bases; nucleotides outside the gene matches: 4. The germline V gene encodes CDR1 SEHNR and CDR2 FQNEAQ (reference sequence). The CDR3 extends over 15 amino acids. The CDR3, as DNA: TGTGCCAGCAGCTTAACGACAGGGGGACCAGATACGCAGTATTTT. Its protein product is CASSLTTGGPDTQYF.

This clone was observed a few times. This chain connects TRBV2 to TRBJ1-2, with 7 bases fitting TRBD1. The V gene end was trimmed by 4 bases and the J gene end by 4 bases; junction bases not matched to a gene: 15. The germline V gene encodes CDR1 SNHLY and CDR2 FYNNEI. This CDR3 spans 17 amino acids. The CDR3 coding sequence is TGTGCCAGCAGTGGATGGGACAGTCACCTGGGGCGCTATGGCTACACCTTC. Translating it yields CASSGWDSHLGRYGYTF.

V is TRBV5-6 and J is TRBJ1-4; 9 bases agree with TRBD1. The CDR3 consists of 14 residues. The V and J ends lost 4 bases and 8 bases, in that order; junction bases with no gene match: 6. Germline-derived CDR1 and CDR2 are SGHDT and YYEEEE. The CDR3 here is CASSRSGTGEKLFF. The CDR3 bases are TGTGCCAGCAGCCGTTCTGGGACAGGGGAAAAACTGTTTTTT.

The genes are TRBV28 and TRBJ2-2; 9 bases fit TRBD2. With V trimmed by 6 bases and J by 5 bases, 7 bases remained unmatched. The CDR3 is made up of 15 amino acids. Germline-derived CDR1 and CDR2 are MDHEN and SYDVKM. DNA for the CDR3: TGTGCCAGCAGAACACTAGCGGGTGGGACCGGGGAGCTGTTTTTT. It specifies CASRTLAGGTGELFF. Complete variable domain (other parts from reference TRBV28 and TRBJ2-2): DVKVTQSSRYLVKRTGEKVFLECVQDMDHENMFWYRQDPGLGLRLIYFSYDVKMKEKGDIPEGYSVSREKKERFSLILESASTNQTSMYLCASRTLAGGTGELFFGEGSRLTVL.

This CDR3 reads CASSLGGEGRYEQYF. For the CDR3, the DNA is TGCGCCAGCAGCTTGGGGGGAGAGGGAAGGTACGAGCAGTACTTC. The J gene is TRBJ2-7, the V gene TRBV5-1; possible D gene TRBD2, 5 bases. Per germline, CDR1 SGHRS and CDR2 YFSETQ. V was trimmed by 0 bases and J by 4 bases, leaving 14 bases between them. The CDR3 has 15 amino acids.

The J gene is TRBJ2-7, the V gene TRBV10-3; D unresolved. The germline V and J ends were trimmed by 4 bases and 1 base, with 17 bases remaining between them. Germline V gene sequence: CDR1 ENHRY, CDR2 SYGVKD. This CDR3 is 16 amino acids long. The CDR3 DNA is TGTGCCATCAGTGGACAAACCGTCCCCATGTCCTACGAGCAGTACGTC. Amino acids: CAISGQTVPMSYEQYV.

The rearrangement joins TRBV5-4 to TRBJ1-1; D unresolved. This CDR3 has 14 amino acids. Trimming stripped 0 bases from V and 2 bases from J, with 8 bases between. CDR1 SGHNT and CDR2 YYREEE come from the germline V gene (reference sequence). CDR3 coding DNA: TGTGCCAGCAGCTTGGCCGCAGAAAACACTGAAGCTTTCTTT. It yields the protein CASSLAAENTEAFF.

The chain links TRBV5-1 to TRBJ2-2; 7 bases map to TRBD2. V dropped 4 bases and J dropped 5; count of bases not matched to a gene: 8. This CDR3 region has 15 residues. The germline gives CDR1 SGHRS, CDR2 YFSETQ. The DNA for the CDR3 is TGCGCCAGCAGCGCCGGCGGGGGTAGGACCGGGGAGCTGTTTTTT. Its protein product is CASSAGGGRTGELFF.

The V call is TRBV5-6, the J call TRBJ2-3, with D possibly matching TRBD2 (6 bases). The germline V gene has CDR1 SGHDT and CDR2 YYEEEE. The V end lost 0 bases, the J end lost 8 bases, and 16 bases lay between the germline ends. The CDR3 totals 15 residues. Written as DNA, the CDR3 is TGTGCCAGCAGCTTGGCGGGGGAGGCTCGAGGTACGCAGTATTTT. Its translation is CASSLAGEARGTQYF.

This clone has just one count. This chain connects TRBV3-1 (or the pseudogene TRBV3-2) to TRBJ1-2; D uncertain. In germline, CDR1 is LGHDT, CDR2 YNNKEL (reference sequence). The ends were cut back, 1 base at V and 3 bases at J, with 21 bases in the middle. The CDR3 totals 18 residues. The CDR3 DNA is TGTGCCAGCAGCCAAGTCTATTCTTGGCAGGCACGACACTATGGCTACACCTTC. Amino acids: CASSQVYSWQARHYGYTF.

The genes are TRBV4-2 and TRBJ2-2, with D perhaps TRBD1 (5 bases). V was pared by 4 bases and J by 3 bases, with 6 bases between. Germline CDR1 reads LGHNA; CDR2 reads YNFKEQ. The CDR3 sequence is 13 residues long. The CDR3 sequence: CASSPQDTGELFF. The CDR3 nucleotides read TGTGCCAGCAGCCCACAGGACACCGGGGAGCTGTTTTTT.

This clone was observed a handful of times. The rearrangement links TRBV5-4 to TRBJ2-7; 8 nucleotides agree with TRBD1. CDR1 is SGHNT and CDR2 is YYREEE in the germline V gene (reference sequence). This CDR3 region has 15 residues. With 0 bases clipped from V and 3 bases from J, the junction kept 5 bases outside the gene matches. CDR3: CASSLGTGQRYEQYF. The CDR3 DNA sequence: TGTGCCAGCAGCTTGGGGACAGGGCAACGCTACGAGCAGTACTTC. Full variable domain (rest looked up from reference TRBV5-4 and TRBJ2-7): ETGVTQSPTHLIKTRGQQVTLRCSSQSGHNTVSWYQQALGQGPQFIFQYYREEENGRGNFPPRFSGLQFPNYSSELNVNALELDDSALYLCASSLGTGQRYEQYFGPGTRLTVT.

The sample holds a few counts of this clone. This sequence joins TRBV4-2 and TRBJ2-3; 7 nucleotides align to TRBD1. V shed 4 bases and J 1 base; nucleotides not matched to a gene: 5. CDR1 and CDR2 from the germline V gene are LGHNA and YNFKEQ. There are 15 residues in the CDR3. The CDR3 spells CASSLGQLRTDTQYF. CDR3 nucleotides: TGTGCCAGCAGCCTGGGACAGCTACGCACAGATACGCAGTATTTT.

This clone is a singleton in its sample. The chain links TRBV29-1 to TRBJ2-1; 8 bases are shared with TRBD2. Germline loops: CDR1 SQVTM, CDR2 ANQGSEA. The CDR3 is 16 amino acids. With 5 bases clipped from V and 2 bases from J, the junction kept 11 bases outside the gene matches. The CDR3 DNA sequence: TGCAGCGTTTATGGAGGTGGCGGGGGGACCTACAATGAGCAGTTCTTC. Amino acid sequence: CSVYGGGGGTYNEQFF.

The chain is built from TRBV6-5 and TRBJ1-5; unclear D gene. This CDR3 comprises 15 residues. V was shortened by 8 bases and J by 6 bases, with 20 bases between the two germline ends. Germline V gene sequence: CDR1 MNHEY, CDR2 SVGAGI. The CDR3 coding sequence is TGTGCCAGCGGGCAGACATCGAATGAGGGTCAGCCCCAGCATTTT. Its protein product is CASGQTSNEGQPQHF.

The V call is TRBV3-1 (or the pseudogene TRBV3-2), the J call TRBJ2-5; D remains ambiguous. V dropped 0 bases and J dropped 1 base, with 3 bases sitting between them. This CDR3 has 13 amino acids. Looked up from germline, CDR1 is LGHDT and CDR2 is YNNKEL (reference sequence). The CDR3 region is CASSQDLQETQYF. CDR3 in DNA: TGTGCCAGCAGCCAAGACCTCCAAGAGACCCAGTACTTC.

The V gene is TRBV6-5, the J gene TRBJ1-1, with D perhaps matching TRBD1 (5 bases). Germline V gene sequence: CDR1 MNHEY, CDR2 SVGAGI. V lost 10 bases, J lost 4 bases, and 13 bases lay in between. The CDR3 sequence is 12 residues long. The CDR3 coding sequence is TGTGCCACCAGGGAGTTGGGCACTGAAGCTTTCTTT. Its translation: CATRELGTEAFF.

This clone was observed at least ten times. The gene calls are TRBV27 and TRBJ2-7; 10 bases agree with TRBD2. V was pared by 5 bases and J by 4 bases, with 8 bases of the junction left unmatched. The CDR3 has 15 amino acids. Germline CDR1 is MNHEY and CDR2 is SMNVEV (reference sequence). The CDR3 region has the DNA TGTGCCAGCAGTACACCGGGACTAGCGCCGTACGAGCAGTACTTC. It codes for CASSTPGLAPYEQYF.